This T cell receptor beta chain was documented in a study of identical twins listed by TCRdb under 2016. In the study overall: To test whether fetal clonotypes persist, this study deep-sequenced TCR alpha and beta repertoires from monozygotic twins, from unrelated adults of various ages, and from cord blood. To rule out contamination, replicate twin experiments were performed at different times with different library preparation protocols.

Receptor amplification or capture employed 5' RACE. The reads were generated on an Illumina HiSeq 2000. A universal primer binding site was added through template switching, and the final cDNA carried a unique molecular identifier so that TCR cDNA molecules could be counted accurately. First-strand cDNA for TCR alpha and beta chains was synthesized from specific primers in the conserved constant-segment region. To control for contamination, each cDNA library was double barcoded with a SMART-Mk sample barcode plus Illumina barcodes. TruSeq adapter sequences, together with Illumina sample barcodes, were added in two successive PCR steps. TCR alpha and beta cDNA libraries were sequenced on the Illumina HiSeq platform with custom primers. The published analysis was carried out like this. MiGEC was used to process raw reads and extract unique molecular identifiers, and MiXCR was used to find CDR3 positions. Recombination models were inferred per individual with the repgenHMM and IGoR tools using an EM algorithm. The analysis of shared clonotypes was done with the tcR package in R, with sharing normalized by the product of cloneset sizes. To study raw recombination without the effects of thymic and clonal selection, out-of-frame nonproductive sequences were analyzed. Through fastp at Q25 and MiXCR, TCRdb rebuilt clones from the public reads, retaining in-frame beta chains. CDR3 protein duplicates are merged, each entry listing the most common genes and DNA. TCRdb's processing, not the authors' own work, is the source of the V and J calls. A total of about 720,000 distinct CDR3 sequences appear in this sample, around 8.6% of them only once. Roughly 0.97% of the sample goes to the ten largest clones.

This clonotype occurred a few times. Its antigen remains unidentified. No quality values exist for individual bases; no much larger clone is one base distant. The junction shows trimming of 4 bases on V and 6 bases on J, and the gene matches do not reach 11 bases of it. Including cysteine and phenylalanine, the CDR3 has 15 amino acids. The DNA shown is the 45-base CDR3, in frame from base 1. CDR1 is given as MNHEY and CDR2 as SVGAGI, both from the germline V gene. All donors were healthy Caucasians. The twin cohort comprised three pairs of female monozygotic twins, all aged about 18 to 30 years. Peripheral blood mononuclear cells were the source from which RNA for the TCR libraries was isolated. Here is what the overall study found, with its caveats: Invariant T cells such as MAIT and iNKT could partly confound zero-insertion analyses, although diverse VJ usage argued against such confounding for most clonotypes. Out-of-frame TCR alpha sharing in monozygotic twins was systematically underestimated by recombination models, whereas sharing between unrelated individuals was in agreement with the recombination models. Fewer insertions were carried by abundant cord blood beta clonotypes; a weaker similar trend was observed in young adult naive repertoires, while no such trend was observed in memory repertoires. A weaker excess of twin sharing was found in beta out-of-frame sequences because the signal-to-noise ratio was lowered by fewer shared sequences. Because the same donors could not be followed over many years, the conclusions relied on cross-sectional statistical analysis. Compared with coincidental sharing between unrelated individuals, out-of-frame TCR alpha sequences shared between twins had an excess of sequences with low generation probability.

These same data were also listed under a study on yellow fever vaccine responses in identical twins. As the second study states: According to the authors, in identical twins the way T cells responded to vaccination appeared partly convergent and partly personalized. In identical twins, the study followed T cell clones that responded to the vaccine with precision.

Recombination connected TRBV6-5 to TRBJ2-7; 8 central bases correspond to TRBD2. The sequencing input was PBMCs. This TCR came from a woman between 18 and 29 years old in good health. This receptor has the CDR3 CASSSAGTSMVEQYF. The bases read TGTGCCAGCAGTTCCGCGGGGACTAGTATGGTCGAGCAGTACTTC.